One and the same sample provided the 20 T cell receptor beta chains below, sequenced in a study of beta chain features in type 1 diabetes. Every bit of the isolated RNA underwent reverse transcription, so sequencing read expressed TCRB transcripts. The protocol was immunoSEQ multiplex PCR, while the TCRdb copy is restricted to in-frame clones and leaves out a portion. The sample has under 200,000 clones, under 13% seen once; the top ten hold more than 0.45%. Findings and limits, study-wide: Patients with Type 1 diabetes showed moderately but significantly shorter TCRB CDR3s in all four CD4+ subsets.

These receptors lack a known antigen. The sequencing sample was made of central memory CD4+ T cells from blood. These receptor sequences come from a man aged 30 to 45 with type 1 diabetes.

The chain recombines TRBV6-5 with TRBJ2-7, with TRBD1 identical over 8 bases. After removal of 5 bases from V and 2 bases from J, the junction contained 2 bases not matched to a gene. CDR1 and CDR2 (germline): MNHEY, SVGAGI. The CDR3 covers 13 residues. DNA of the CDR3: TGTGCCAGCAGTACAGGGGGACCCTACGAGCAGTACTTC. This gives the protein CASSTGGPYEQYF.

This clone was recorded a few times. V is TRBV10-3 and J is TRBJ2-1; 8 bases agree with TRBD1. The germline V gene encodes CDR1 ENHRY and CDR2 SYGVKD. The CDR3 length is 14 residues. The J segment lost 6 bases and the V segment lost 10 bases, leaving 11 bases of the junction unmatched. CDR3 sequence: CATLGQGWSNEQFF. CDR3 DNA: TGTGCCACATTAGGACAGGGATGGAGCAATGAGCAGTTCTTC.

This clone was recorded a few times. The CDR3 DNA reads as TGTGCCAGCAGAAAATTAGGGACAGGGACCGAGCAGTACTTC. It translates to CASRKLGTGTEQYF. The gene calls are TRBV6-5 and TRBJ2-7, with 9 nucleotides matching TRBD1. The CDR3 contains 14 residues. Germline-derived CDR1 and CDR2 are MNHEY and SVGAGI. The V segment lost 6 bases and the J segment 6 bases; nucleotides outside the gene matches: 9.

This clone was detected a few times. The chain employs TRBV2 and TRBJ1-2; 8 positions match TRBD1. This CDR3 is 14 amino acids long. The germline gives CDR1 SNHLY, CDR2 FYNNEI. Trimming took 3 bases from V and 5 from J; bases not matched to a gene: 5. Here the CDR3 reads CASSETRQGYGYTF. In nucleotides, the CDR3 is TGTGCCAGCAGTGAGACGAGACAGGGGTATGGCTACACCTTC.

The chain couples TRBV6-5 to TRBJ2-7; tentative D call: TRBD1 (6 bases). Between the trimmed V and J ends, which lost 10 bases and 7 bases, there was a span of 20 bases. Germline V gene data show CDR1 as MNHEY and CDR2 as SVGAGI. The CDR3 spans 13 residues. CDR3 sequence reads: CATRSPGAREQYF. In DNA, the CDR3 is TGTGCCACTCGCTCCCCAGGGGCAAGGGAGCAGTACTTC.

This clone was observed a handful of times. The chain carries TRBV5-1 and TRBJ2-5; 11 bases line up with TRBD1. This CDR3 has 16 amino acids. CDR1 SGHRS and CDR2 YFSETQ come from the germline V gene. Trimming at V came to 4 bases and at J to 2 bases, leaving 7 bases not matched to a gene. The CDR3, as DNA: TGCGCCAGCAGCCAGGGGGACAGGGGGAAACAAGAGACCCAGTACTTC. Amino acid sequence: CASSQGDRGKQETQYF.

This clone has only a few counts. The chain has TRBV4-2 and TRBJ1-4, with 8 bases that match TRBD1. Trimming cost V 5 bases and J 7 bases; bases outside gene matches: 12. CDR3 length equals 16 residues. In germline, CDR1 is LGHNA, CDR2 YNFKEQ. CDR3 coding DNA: TGTGCCAGCAGCGCCGATCCCAACAGGGGGAGTGAAAAACTGTTTTTT. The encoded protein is CASSADPNRGSEKLFF.

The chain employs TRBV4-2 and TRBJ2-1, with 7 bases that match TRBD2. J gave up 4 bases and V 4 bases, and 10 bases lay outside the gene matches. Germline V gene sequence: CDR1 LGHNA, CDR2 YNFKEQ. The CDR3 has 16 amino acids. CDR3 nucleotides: TGTGCCAGCAGCCCTCCGGGTGCGGGAGTATACAATGAGCAGTTCTTC. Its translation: CASSPPGAGVYNEQFF.

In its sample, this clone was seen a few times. In DNA, the CDR3 is TGTGCCAGCAGCTCACCTGGGCGGGGCAACACAGATACGCAGTATTTT. As protein: CASSSPGRGNTDTQYF. The rearrangement uses TRBV11-1 and TRBJ2-3; D perhaps matches TRBD2 (6 bases). Germline CDR1 reads SGHAT; CDR2 reads FQDESV (reference sequence). The ends were cut back, 4 bases at V and 2 bases at J, with 16 bases in the middle. CDR3 length: 16 residues.

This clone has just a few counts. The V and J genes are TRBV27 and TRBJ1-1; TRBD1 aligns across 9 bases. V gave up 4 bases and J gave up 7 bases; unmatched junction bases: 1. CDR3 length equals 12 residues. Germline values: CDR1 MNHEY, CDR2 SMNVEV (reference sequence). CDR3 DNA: TGTGCCAGCAGTTGGGGACAGGGTGAAGCTTTCTTT. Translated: CASSWGQGEAFF.

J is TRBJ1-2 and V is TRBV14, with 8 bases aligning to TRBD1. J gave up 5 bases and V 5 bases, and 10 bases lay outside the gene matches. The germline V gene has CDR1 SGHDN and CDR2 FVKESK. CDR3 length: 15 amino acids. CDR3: CASSTRTGSRYGYTF. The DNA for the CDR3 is TGTGCCAGCAGCACTCGGACAGGGTCGAGGTATGGCTACACCTTC.

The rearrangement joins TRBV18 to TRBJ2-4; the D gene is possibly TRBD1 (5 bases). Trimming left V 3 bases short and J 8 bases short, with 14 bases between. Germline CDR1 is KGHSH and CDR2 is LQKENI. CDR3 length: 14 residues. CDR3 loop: CASSPEQVSDIQYF. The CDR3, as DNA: TGTGCCAGCTCACCTGAACAGGTTTCGGACATTCAGTACTTC.

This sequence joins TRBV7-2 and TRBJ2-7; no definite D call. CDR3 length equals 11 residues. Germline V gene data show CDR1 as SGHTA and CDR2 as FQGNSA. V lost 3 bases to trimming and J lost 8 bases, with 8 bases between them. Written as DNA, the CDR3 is TGTGCCAGCAGCTTCTCTAGTCAGCAGTACTTC. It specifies CASSFSSQQYF.

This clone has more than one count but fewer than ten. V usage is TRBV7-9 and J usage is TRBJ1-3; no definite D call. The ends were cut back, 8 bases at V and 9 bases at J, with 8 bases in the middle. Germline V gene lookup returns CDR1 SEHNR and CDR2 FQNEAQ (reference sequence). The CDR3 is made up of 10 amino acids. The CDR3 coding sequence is TGTGCCAGCTCCCGTATCACCATATATTTT. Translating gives CASSRITIYF.

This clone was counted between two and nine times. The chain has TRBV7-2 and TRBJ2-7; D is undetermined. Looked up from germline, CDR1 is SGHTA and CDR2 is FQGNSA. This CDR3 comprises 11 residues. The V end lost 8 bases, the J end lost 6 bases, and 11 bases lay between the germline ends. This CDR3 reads CASRSGTEQYF. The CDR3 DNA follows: TGTGCCAGCCGGAGTGGAACCGAGCAGTACTTC.

The CDR3 DNA sequence: TGTGCCAGCTCAGCGGACAGGAGCCGGACTATGAGCTACACCTTC. Translated, it gives CASSADRSRTMSYTF. V usage is TRBV18 and J usage is TRBJ1-2; TRBD1 matches 7 bases. V shed 5 bases and J 9 bases; nucleotides not matched to a gene: 15. The CDR3 sequence is 15 residues long. The germline CDR1 and CDR2 sequences are KGHSH and LQKENI.

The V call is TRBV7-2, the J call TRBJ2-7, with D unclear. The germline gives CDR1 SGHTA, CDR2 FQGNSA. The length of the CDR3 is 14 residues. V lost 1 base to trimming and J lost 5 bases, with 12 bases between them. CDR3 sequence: CASSLGGGWNEQYF. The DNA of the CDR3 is TGTGCCAGCAGCTTAGGCGGCGGATGGAACGAGCAGTACTTC.

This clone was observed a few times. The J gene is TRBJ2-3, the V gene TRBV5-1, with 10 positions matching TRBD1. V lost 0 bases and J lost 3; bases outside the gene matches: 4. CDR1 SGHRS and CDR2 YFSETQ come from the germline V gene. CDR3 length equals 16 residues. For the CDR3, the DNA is TGCGCCAGCAGCTTGGGGGGACAGGGGCCTACAGATACGCAGTATTTT. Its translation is CASSLGGQGPTDTQYF.

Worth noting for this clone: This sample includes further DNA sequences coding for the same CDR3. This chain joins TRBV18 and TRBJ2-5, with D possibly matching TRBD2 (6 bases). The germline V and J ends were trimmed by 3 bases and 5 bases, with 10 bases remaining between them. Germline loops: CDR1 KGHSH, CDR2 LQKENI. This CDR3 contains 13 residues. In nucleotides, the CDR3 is TGTGCCAGCTCACCGGGAGGAGGGGAGACCCAGTACTTC. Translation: CASSPGGGETQYF.

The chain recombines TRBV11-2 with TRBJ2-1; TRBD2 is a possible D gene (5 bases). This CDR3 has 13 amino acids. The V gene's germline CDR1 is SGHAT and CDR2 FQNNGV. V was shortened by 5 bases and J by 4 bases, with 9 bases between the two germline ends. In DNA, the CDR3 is TGTGCCAGCAGCCGTAGGGAGTACAATGAGCAGTTCTTC. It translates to CASSRREYNEQFF.